This T cell receptor (beta chain) was recovered during a study of blood T cells in healthy people across ages. In each sample, at least 6.5 million PBMCs were isolated. Total RNA amounts of at least 6 micrograms were extracted per sample. As regards this clonotype: Antigen: not known.

V dropped 3 bases and J dropped 8 bases, with 14 bases sitting between them. Germline V gives CDR1 SGHRS, CDR2 YFSETQ. The CDR3 sequence is 14 residues long. The study's findings and limits: Both higher diversity and more naive CD4+ cells marked long-lived donors when set against aged donors.

Together with a sample-barcoded 5' primer, a J-beta primer mix was included in a second PCR lasting roughly 6 to 12 cycles. TCRdb used MiXCR to reprocess the 5' RACE reads, holding one entry per CDR3 protein. The data show 980,000 or so distinct CDR3 sequences, 40% to 60% seen once. The V gene is TRBV5-1, the J gene TRBJ1-4; D is unresolved. Sequencing was carried out using blood. The sequence was collected from a man aged 25-45 years in good health. CDR3 sequence: CASSSAGGREKLFF. DNA for the CDR3: TGCGCCAGCAGCTCGGCTGGTGGACGGGAAAAACTGTTTTTT.